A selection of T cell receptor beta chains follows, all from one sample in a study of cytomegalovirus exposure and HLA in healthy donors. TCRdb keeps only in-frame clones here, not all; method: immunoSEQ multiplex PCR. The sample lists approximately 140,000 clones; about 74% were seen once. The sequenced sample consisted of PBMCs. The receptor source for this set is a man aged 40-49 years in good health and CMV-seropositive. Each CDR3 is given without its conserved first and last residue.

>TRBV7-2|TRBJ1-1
ASSMFVGSEAF
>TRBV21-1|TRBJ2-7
ASSVQGCCEQY
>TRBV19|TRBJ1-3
ASSNRGLDGNTIY
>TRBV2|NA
ASSRDYGPYEQY
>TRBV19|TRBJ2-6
ASLEGQGLSGANVLT
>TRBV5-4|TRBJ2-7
ASSSQWGGSAGLYEQY
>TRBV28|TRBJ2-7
ASMRRTGSSYEQY
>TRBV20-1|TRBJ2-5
SARGETQY
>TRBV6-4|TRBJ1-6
ASTIWQGGSPLH
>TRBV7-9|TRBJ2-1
ASSSRGGRARNEQF
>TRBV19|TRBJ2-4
ASSMGSGAQNSQY
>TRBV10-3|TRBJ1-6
AISESRQGYNSPLH
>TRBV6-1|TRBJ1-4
ASSLPTGGAEKLF
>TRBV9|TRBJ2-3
ASSVGLAGSDTQY
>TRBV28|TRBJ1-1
ASVRQGNTEAF
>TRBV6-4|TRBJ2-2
ASSDSWGGGTGELF
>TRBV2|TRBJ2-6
ASSGPGGGANVLT
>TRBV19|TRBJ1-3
ASSIPGNTIY
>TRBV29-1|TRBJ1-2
SVLRAEANYGYT
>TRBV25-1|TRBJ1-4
ASSVGTANEKLF
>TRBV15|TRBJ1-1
ATSRGDRGGTEAF
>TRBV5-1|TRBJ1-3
AGSLGGAIGNTIY
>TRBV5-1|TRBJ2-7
ASSPPGLGAYEQY
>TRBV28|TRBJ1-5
ASRRTGGNQPQH
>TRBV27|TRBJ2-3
ASSFSGYNTDTQY